These 31 T cell receptor beta chains came from one sample sequenced in a study of beta chain features in type 1 diabetes. Investigators reverse transcribed all isolated RNA, so they sequenced expressed TCRB transcripts. Repertoires were generated with immunoSEQ multiplex PCR, while TCRdb's copy carries only in-frame clones and drops some. The profile shows hundreds of thousands of clones, around an eighth of them singletons. No antigens are known for them. Findings and limits, study-wide: Type 1 diabetes patients showed a moderate but significant shortening of TCRB CDR3s in all four CD4+ subsets.

Material for sequencing was naive CD4+ T cells from blood. Source of these receptors: a man between 18 and 29 years old with type 1 diabetes.

In this sample, this clone turned up a few times. The chain recombines TRBV2 with TRBJ2-5; D unresolved. CDR1 and CDR2 (germline): SNHLY, FYNNEI. V shed 7 bases and J shed 10 bases, with 16 bases lying between them. This CDR3 comprises 12 residues. The CDR3 region is CASKVAVVDQYF. The CDR3 nucleotides are TGTGCCAGCAAAGTGGCCGTAGTAGACCAGTACTTC.

The chain links TRBV5-1 to TRBJ2-7, with a possible D match to TRBD1 (5 bases). The length of the CDR3 is 17 residues. The V end was cut by 2 bases, the J end by 0 bases, with 18 bases between. Per the germline V gene, CDR1 is SGHRS and CDR2 is YFSETQ. The CDR3 is CASSFSSSGWSSYEQYF. CDR3 DNA: TGCGCCAGCAGCTTTTCCTCTTCAGGGTGGAGCTCCTACGAGCAGTACTTC.

The rearrangement joins TRBV14 to TRBJ1-3; D gene uncertain. CDR3 size: 14 residues. CDR1 is SGHDN and CDR2 is FVKESK in the germline V gene. V lost 4 bases and J lost 0, with 7 bases in between. CDR3: CASSPTYSGNTIYF. For the CDR3, the DNA is TGTGCCAGCAGCCCGACCTACTCTGGAAACACCATATATTTT.

This clone was seen more than once but under ten times. The chain carries TRBV6-5 and TRBJ2-2; 7 bases are a match to TRBD1. V lost 6 bases, J lost 10 bases, and 14 bases stayed unmatched. Germline V CDR1 and CDR2: MNHEY, SVGAGI. The CDR3 consists of 15 residues. CDR3 bases: TGTGCCAGCAGCCAAAGGACAGGTTGGGCCTTGGAGCTGTTTTTT. Its translation is CASSQRTGWALELFF.

The chain has TRBV11-3 and TRBJ2-1; TRBD1 or TRBD2 may be the D gene (5 bases each). Trimming shortened V by 1 base and J by 4 bases, and 17 bases separated the two germline ends. CDR1 and CDR2 (germline): SGHNT, YENEEA. CDR3 length: 17 amino acids. The CDR3 DNA follows: TGTGCCAGCAGCTTAGGATGGGGGACGGGGAGTTACAATGAGCAGTTCTTC. It encodes CASSLGWGTGSYNEQFF.

This clone showed up just a few times. The J gene is TRBJ1-1, the V gene TRBV30; D remains unclear. The V and J ends lost 5 bases and 0 bases respectively, with 13 bases between them. This CDR3 region has 14 residues. Germline lookup yields CDR1 GTSNPN and CDR2 SVGIG (reference sequence). The CDR3 is CAWLKLTMNTEAFF. CDR3 nucleotides: TGTGCCTGGCTAAAGTTGACCATGAACACTGAAGCTTTCTTT.

J is TRBJ1-5 and V is TRBV4-1; no clear D gene. The CDR3 extends over 15 amino acids. Per germline, CDR1 MGHRA and CDR2 YSYEKL. V was cut by 0 bases and J by 4 bases, with 10 bases left in between. The CDR3 DNA reads TGCGCCAGCAGCCAAGAACTGAGAGATAATCAGCCCCAGCATTTT. This sequence encodes CASSQELRDNQPQHF.

There are a few counts of this clone. Here the CDR3 DNA reads TGTGCCAGCAGCGTAGCGGGGCAGCCCTACGAGCAGTACTTC. Residues: CASSVAGQPYEQYF. The chain employs TRBV9 and TRBJ2-7; perhaps D is TRBD1 or TRBD2 (5 bases each). The CDR3 is made up of 14 amino acids. The ends were cut back, 0 bases at V and 2 bases at J, with 9 bases in the middle. The germline V gene has CDR1 SGDLS and CDR2 YYNGEE.

The chain's CDR3 is CASSPDGTGAGGYTF. The DNA for the CDR3 is TGTGCCAGCTCACCCGACGGGACAGGGGCTGGAGGCTACACCTTC. The chain joins TRBV18 to TRBJ1-2; 10 bases align to TRBD1. The CDR3 is made up of 15 amino acids. The V gene's germline CDR1 is KGHSH and CDR2 LQKENI. The J segment lost 8 bases and the V segment lost 3 bases, leaving 9 bases of the junction unmatched.

This clone was counted a few times. V gene TRBV20-1 combines with J gene TRBJ2-7; the match to TRBD2 covers 7 bases. The germline V gene has CDR1 DFQATT and CDR2 SNEGSKA (reference sequence). This CDR3 comprises 11 residues. With 5 bases clipped from V and 4 bases from J, the junction kept 2 bases outside the gene matches. As DNA, the CDR3 is TGCAGTGCTGGGGGAGGGTACGAGCAGTACTTC. This sequence encodes CSAGGGYEQYF.

In this sample, this clone turned up once. In the same sample, other DNA sequences code for this CDR3. CDR3: CAWSSGNYGYTF. The CDR3 nucleotides read TGTGCCTGGAGTTCGGGGAACTATGGCTACACCTTC. The rearrangement uses TRBV30 and TRBJ1-2; D call uncertain. Germline V gene sequence: CDR1 GTSNPN, CDR2 SVGIG (reference sequence). The CDR3 runs to 12 residues. Trimming pared 2 bases from V and 2 bases from J, leaving 6 bases between.

This sequence joins TRBV4-1 and TRBJ1-6; D is uncertain. The CDR3 consists of 18 residues. Germline-derived CDR1 and CDR2 are MGHRA and YSYEKL. The germline V and J ends were trimmed by 0 bases and 8 bases, with 20 bases remaining between them. CDR3 protein: CASSQDIIFAVIDSPLHF. For the CDR3, the DNA is TGCGCCAGCAGCCAAGATATCATCTTCGCAGTCATCGATTCACCCCTCCACTTT.

A few counts support this clone. The sample carries other DNA sequences with the same CDR3. The rearrangement links TRBV19 to TRBJ1-5; unclear D gene. Germline CDR1 and CDR2: LNHDA and SQIVND (reference sequence). The CDR3 covers 12 residues. The ends were cut back, 7 bases at V and 4 bases at J, with 8 bases in the middle. CDR3 DNA sequence: TGTGCCAGTACCCGAGGGAATCAGCCCCAGCATTTT. It translates to CASTRGNQPQHF.

The sample holds a few counts of this clone. V and J are TRBV18 and TRBJ1-3, with a weak D call TRBD1 (6 bases). Trimming shortened V by 2 bases and J by 7 bases, and 15 bases separated the two germline ends. The CDR3 sequence is 15 residues long. Germline V gene lookup returns CDR1 KGHSH and CDR2 LQKENI. Here the CDR3 reads CASSPRQGNWNTIYF. The CDR3 DNA reads as TGTGCCAGCTCACCAAGGCAGGGGAATTGGAACACCATATATTTT.

This rearrangement joins TRBV5-4 to TRBJ2-6; TRBD2 might be the D (6 bases). The V end lost 6 bases, the J end lost 9 bases, and 19 bases lay between the germline ends. Germline V lookup: CDR1 SGHNT, CDR2 YYREEE (reference sequence). CDR3 size: 15 residues. In nucleotides, the CDR3 is TGTGCCAGCACTTCGCCAGGAGGGTACGGCAACGTCCTGACTTTC. Translated, it gives CASTSPGGYGNVLTF.

Details on this clone: Other DNA sequences within the sample encode an identical CDR3. The chain links TRBV5-1 to TRBJ2-1, with 8 positions matching TRBD1. The J segment lost 8 bases and the V segment lost 0 bases, leaving 7 bases of the junction unmatched. There are 15 residues in the CDR3. CDR1 and CDR2 (germline): SGHRS, YFSETQ. The CDR3 sequence is CASSLGQGAVDEQFF. CDR3 bases: TGCGCCAGCAGCTTGGGCCAGGGGGCTGTTGATGAGCAGTTCTTC.

This clone was counted only a few times. The CDR3 loop is CAWSPLGGGLGNTIYF. DNA of the CDR3: TGTGCCTGGAGTCCTCTGGGAGGGGGGCTTGGAAACACCATATATTTT. This chain uses TRBV30 with TRBJ1-3, with D possibly TRBD1 on 6 matching bases. The CDR3 is 16 amino acids. The germline V gene encodes CDR1 GTSNPN and CDR2 SVGIG (reference sequence). With 2 bases removed from V and 3 bases from J, the gap between germline ends came to 17 bases.

The rearrangement joins TRBV7-7 to TRBJ2-5, with D possibly TRBD2 on 6 matching bases. Trimming left V 1 base short and J 2 bases short, with 11 bases between. The CDR3 length is 15 residues. CDR1 is SSHAT, CDR2 FNYEAQ, per germline (reference sequence). This CDR3 is CASSLGGDSQETQYF. In nucleotides, the CDR3 is TGTGCCAGCAGCTTAGGCGGGGACTCGCAAGAGACCCAGTACTTC.

This clone has just a few counts. The rearrangement joins TRBV29-1 to TRBJ1-2, with a possible D match to TRBD1 (6 bases). V gave up 6 bases and J gave up 10 bases, with 15 bases separating them. The CDR3 has 11 residues. Germline CDR1 and CDR2: SQVTM and ANQGSEA. The CDR3 loop reads CSVERGRVYTF. CDR3 coding DNA: TGCAGCGTCGAACGGGGGCGGGTCTACACCTTC. Filled out from reference TRBV29-1 and TRBJ1-2, the complete variable domain reads SAVISQKPSRDICQRGTSLTIQCQVDSQVTMMFWYRQQPGQSLTLIATANQGSEATYESGFVIDKFPISRPNLTFSTLTVSNMSPEDSSIYLCSVERGRVYTFGSGTRLTVV.

This clone was counted a few times. V gene TRBV30 combines with J gene TRBJ2-3, with 7 nucleotides matching TRBD1. Trimming took 8 bases from V and 2 from J; bases not matched to a gene: 10. CDR1 and CDR2 from the germline V gene are GTSNPN and SVGIG (reference sequence). The CDR3 has 14 amino acids. The CDR3 bases are TGTGCCGCCAAACCGGGACAGCTCACAGATACGCAGTATTTT. Translation gives CAAKPGQLTDTQYF.

The rearrangement joins TRBV5-1 to TRBJ1-4; D possibly corresponds to TRBD1 (5 bases). There are 15 residues in the CDR3. The V gene lost 0 bases and the J gene lost 8 bases, with 14 bases spanning the gap. CDR1 and CDR2 from the germline V gene are SGHRS and YFSETQ. CDR3: CASSLAPGPDEKLFF. The CDR3 bases are TGCGCCAGCAGCTTGGCCCCGGGACCTGACGAAAAACTGTTTTTT.

J is TRBJ1-2 and V is TRBV7-2; a weak D match, TRBD1 (5 bases). The CDR3 runs to 15 residues. Trimming removed 5 bases from V and 2 bases from J, with 15 bases in between. CDR1 is SGHTA and CDR2 is FQGNSA in the germline V gene. CDR3 sequence: CASSPPGRVNYGYTF. The CDR3, as DNA: TGTGCCAGCAGCCCACCGGGACGGGTGAACTATGGCTACACCTTC.

The chain is built from TRBV29-1 and TRBJ1-1; D may be TRBD1 (5 bases). CDR3 length: 11 residues. With 4 bases removed from V and 7 bases from J, the gap between germline ends came to 10 bases. Germline V gene sequence: CDR1 SQVTM, CDR2 ANQGSEA. CDR3 DNA sequence: TGCAGCGTTGTAGGTCAGGGTGAAGCTTTCTTT. As protein: CSVVGQGEAFF.

The V gene is TRBV5-1, the J gene TRBJ1-4; 7 positions agree with TRBD1. The CDR3 is 15 residues long. Germline CDR1 is SGHRS and CDR2 is YFSETQ. V lost 4 bases and J lost 3; bases outside the gene matches: 6. CDR3 amino acids: CASSTGQVANEKLFF. The CDR3 DNA sequence: TGCGCCAGCAGCACCGGACAGGTAGCTAATGAAAAACTGTTTTTT.

This clone occurred a few times. The V and J genes are TRBV2 and TRBJ1-1, with D possibly being TRBD1 (5 bases). The CDR3 runs 12 residues. V lost 5 bases and J lost 4, with 8 bases in between. From germline, CDR1 is SNHLY and CDR2 FYNNEI. CDR3 residues: CASSFGTTEAFF. The CDR3 DNA follows: TGTGCCAGCAGTTTTGGGACCACTGAAGCTTTCTTT.

This chain connects TRBV4-1 to TRBJ2-3; 9 bases fit TRBD1. Germline V gene data show CDR1 as MGHRA and CDR2 as YSYEKL. Germline trimming cut 1 base from V and 2 bases from J; bases unmatched to any gene: 4. The CDR3 has 16 residues. The CDR3 protein is CASSQVGTGSTDTQYF. Written as DNA, the CDR3 is TGCGCCAGCAGCCAAGTCGGGACAGGGTCCACAGATACGCAGTATTTT.

The chain links TRBV28 to TRBJ2-2; D remains ambiguous. The germline V gene has CDR1 MDHEN and CDR2 SYDVKM. The CDR3 has 12 residues. V was shortened by 8 bases and J by 7 bases, with 11 bases between the two germline ends. The CDR3 DNA reads as TGTGCCAGCCACTCTTGGGGCGGGGAGCTGTTTTTT. Protein: CASHSWGGELFF.

In its sample, this clone was seen a few times. The chain carries TRBV29-1 and TRBJ1-2, with a weak D call TRBD1 (5 bases). V lost 2 bases and J lost 4, with 20 bases in between. This CDR3 is built from 16 residues. CDR1 is SQVTM, CDR2 ANQGSEA, per germline. In DNA, the CDR3 is TGCAGCGTTGAAAGAGCGACAGCCTCACCGGGCTATGGCTACACCTTC. This codes for CSVERATASPGYGYTF.

V and J are TRBV12-5 and TRBJ1-1; D may be TRBD1 (5 bases). The germline gives CDR1 LGHNT, CDR2 FRNRAP. The CDR3 sequence is 14 residues long. Trimming cost V 6 bases and J 5 bases, with 16 bases left between them. This CDR3 reads CASGWGTSRTEAFF. CDR3 in DNA: TGTGCTAGTGGATGGGGGACCTCTAGGACTGAAGCTTTCTTT.

The CDR3 sequence: CASSWGQVQGDTQYF. The CDR3, as DNA: TGTGCCAGCAGCTGGGGACAGGTCCAGGGAGATACGCAGTATTTT. The gene calls are TRBV7-9 and TRBJ2-3, with 8 bases aligning to TRBD1. CDR1 is SEHNR, CDR2 FQNEAQ, per germline (reference sequence). V shed 4 bases and J 5 bases; nucleotides not matched to a gene: 8. This CDR3 comprises 15 residues.

As for this clone: Other DNA sequences in the same sample also yield this CDR3. The chain combines TRBV30 with TRBJ1-5; no clear D gene. In germline, CDR1 is GTSNPN, CDR2 SVGIG (reference sequence). V lost 0 bases to trimming and J lost 4 bases, with 7 bases between them. The CDR3 spans 13 residues. The CDR3 nucleotides are TGTGCCTGGAGTGTACAAGGGAATCAGCCCCAGCATTTT. It specifies CAWSVQGNQPQHF.